This T cell receptor (beta chain) was profiled in a study of blood T cells in healthy people across ages. Study in general: With template switching, about one barcoded beta molecule was captured per two T cells. Study conclusions and caveats: It was the long-lived donors that had more naive CD4+ cells and higher diversity than aged donors.

Through a sample-barcoded 5' primer and a J-beta primer mix, a second PCR was run for roughly 6 to 12 cycles. Each CDR3 protein gets one entry after TCRdb re-called the 5' RACE reads with MiXCR. The sample yields over 600,000 distinct CDR3 sequences, more than 50% seen once. Healthy Caucasians from Russia aged roughly 6 to 95 served as donors. A remark on this clonotype: Its antigen is unidentified.

Germline assignment: CDR1 DFQATT and CDR2 SNEGSKA (reference sequence). The CDR3 contains 12 residues. V lost 6 bases, J lost 2 bases, and 10 bases lay in between. The TCR originated in a man between 40 and 49 years old in good health. Sequencing input: blood. The chain carries TRBV20-1 and TRBJ1-1, with D uncertain. The CDR3: CSAPDSNTEAFF. The DNA for the CDR3 is TGCAGTGCACCGGACTCAAACACTGAAGCTTTCTTT.